The subject of this entry is one T cell receptor beta chain. The target antigen is unknown. The data were taken from a study of T-cell memory formation after mild COVID-19. Overall study context: The two donors had largely donor-specific TCR clusters.

Study-wide results and limits: Among clones peaking at day 37 in the second wave, SARS-CoV-2 specificity remained unconfirmed. Researchers report contracting CD4+ clones mostly in CM and EM, with CD8+ clones in EMRA.

Constant-segment primers and 5'RACE yielded cDNA libraries for TCR alpha and TCR beta, each carrying sample barcodes and UMIs. TCRdb used MiXCR to reprocess the 5' RACE reads, holding one entry per CDR3 protein. The sample lists roughly 350,000 distinct CDR3 sequences, 25% to 30% occurring once. The TCR sequence derives from an adult woman who had mild COVID-19 (a few samples of this study predate the infection). Cell type and time point are not known. Sequenced: PBMCs or a T cell subset sorted from them (not recorded which).

The CDR3 nucleotides are TGTGCCAGCAGTGCATCAGAGAACACCGGGGAGCTGTTTTTT. This gives the protein CASSASENTGELFF. The rearrangement joins TRBV6-6 to TRBJ2-2; no clear D gene. The germline gives CDR1 MNHNY, CDR2 SVGAGI (reference sequence). The germline V and J ends were trimmed by 5 bases and 1 base, with 8 bases remaining between them. This CDR3 has 14 amino acids.